Sequencing of this TCR beta chain was carried out in a study of shared clonotypes between healthy human individuals. Findings and caveats of the study: The naive CD4 repertoires of several donors were compared, and about 5% of clonotypes were shared. Large depth notwithstanding, sorted-subset sequencing proved incomplete by rarefaction.

This clone has only a few counts. The antigen remains unidentified. In germline, CDR1 is GTSNPN, CDR2 SVGIG (reference sequence). V shed 0 bases, J shed 10 bases, and the junction held 3 bases outside the gene matches. The CDR3 contains 13 residues. Naive CD8 cells lacked CD45RO and underwent positive selection for CCR7, leaving out terminally differentiated effector memory CD45RA+ cells. All donors were healthy HIV-negative adults lacking recent acute infections or vaccinations. Per the original data handling: There were no quality scores in the junction-only immunoSEQ sequences, so filtering differed. Generated by immunoSEQ multiplex PCR, the TCRdb table keeps only in-frame clones and is missing some. D and trimming were read from the DNA, whereas the V and J calls and clone size are those reported in that table. The sample has about 2.1 million clones; 93% are singletons.

Material for sequencing was naive CD8+ T cells from PBMCs. The V and J genes are TRBV30 and TRBJ1-1; 12 positions match TRBD1. The source of this sequence is a man aged 18 to 35 in good health. Some clones in this sample may be carry-over from other donors' samples. This CDR3 reads CAWSVGTGGRAFF. The DNA of the CDR3 is TGTGCCTGGAGTGTAGGGACAGGGGGCCGAGCTTTCTTT.